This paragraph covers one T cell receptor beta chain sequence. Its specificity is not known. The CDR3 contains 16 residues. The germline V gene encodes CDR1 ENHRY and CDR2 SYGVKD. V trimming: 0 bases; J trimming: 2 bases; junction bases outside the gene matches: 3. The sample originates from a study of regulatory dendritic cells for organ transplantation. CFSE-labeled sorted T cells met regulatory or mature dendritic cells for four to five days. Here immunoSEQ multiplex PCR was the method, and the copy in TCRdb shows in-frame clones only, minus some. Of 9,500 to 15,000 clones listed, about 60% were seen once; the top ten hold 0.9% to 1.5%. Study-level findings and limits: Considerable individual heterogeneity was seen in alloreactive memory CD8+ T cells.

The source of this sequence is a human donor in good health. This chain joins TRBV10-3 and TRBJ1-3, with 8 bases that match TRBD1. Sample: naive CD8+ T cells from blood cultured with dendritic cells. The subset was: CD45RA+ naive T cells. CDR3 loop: CAISESDRGAGNTIYF. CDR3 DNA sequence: TGTGCCATCAGTGAGTCCGACAGGGGAGCTGGAAACACCATATATTTT.